The source of this T cell receptor (beta chain) is a study of molecular identifiers for immune sequencing clone quantification. About the research overall: Naive CD8 RNA (about 20,000 or 100,000 cells) was divided into five aliquots, with four sequenced.

This clonotype came up many times. Its antigen is undetermined. Study-wide results and caveats: Among effectors, clones above 20 RNA copies held over 97% of molecules; among naive cells, under 1%.

Listed TCR primers and previously described methods were used for bulk TCR libraries. MiXCR was run by TCRdb on the PCR reads, yielding one entry per CDR3 protein. The data contain about 65,000 distinct CDR3 sequences, approximately 18% of them singletons. Using 10%, 30% or 50% RNA, naive CD8 libraries were derived from around 20,000 to 1,000,000 sorted cells. The germline V and J ends were trimmed by 3 bases and 7 bases, with 19 bases remaining between them. CDR1 and CDR2 (germline): MRHNA, SNTAGT. The CDR3 length is 16 residues. This chain links TRBV6-4 with TRBJ2-1, with D possibly being TRBD2 (5 bases). The sequence was obtained from a human donor in good health. Some libraries in this study had Jurkat cell RNA spiked in. The source material was naive CD8+ T cells from blood, with Jurkat cell RNA spiked in. Subset denoted: FACS-sorted CD8+CD4-CCR7+CD45RA+ naive T cells. CDR3 amino acids: CASSEGSGLPGNEQFF. The CDR3 bases are TGTGCCAGCAGTGAGGGGAGCGGTTTACCGGGGAATGAGCAGTTCTTC.